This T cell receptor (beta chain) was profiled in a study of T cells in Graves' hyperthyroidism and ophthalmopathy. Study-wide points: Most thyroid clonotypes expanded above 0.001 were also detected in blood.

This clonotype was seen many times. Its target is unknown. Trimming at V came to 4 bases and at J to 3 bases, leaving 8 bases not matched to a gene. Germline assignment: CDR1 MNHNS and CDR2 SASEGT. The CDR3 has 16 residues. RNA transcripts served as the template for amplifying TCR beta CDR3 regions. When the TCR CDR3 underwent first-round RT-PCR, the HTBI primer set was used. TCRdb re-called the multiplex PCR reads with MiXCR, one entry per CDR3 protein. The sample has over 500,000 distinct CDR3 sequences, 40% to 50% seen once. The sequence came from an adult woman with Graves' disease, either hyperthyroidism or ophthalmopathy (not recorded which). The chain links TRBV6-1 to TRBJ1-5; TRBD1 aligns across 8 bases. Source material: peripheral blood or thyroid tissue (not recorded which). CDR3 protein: CASSGRQGMVNQPQHF. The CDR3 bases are TGTGCCAGCAGTGGTAGACAGGGGATGGTCAATCAGCCCCAGCATTTT.